Shown below are 10 T cell receptor beta chains from a single sample sequenced in a study of T cell changes during pregnancy in multiple sclerosis. Libraries were prepared by immunoSEQ multiplex PCR; TCRdb keeps only in-frame clonotypes and omits some of them. The sample contains about 20,000 clones, 80% to 95% of which appear only once. The sequenced sample was CD4+ T cells from peripheral blood mononuclear cells, obtained after pregnancy. Receptors were obtained from a female donor in good health, enrolled as a control in a pregnancy study.

J is TRBJ2-5 and V is TRBV7-8; the D gene is possibly TRBD2 (5 bases). Germline CDR1 reads SGHVS; CDR2 reads FQNEAQ. There are 14 residues in the CDR3. Trimming shortened V by 8 bases and J by 1 base, and 14 bases separated the two germline ends. The CDR3 nucleotides read TGTGCCAGCTCCCGAGGGCGGGCCCAAGAGACCCAGTACTTC. Encoded protein: CASSRGRAQETQYF.

The chain joins TRBV4-1 to TRBJ2-7; maybe TRBD2 (5 bases). CDR1 is MGHRA, CDR2 YSYEKL, per germline. The CDR3 covers 15 residues. Trimming removed 1 base from V and 0 bases from J, with 10 bases in between. In nucleotides, the CDR3 is TGCGCCAGCAGCCAAGGTGGGGAGCTCTCCTACGAGCAGTACTTC. Its translation is CASSQGGELSYEQYF.

V is TRBV30 and J is TRBJ1-4; a possible D gene is TRBD1 (5 bases). Looked up from germline, CDR1 is GTSNPN and CDR2 is SVGIG (reference sequence). This CDR3 has 15 residues. Trimming stripped 2 bases from V and 4 bases from J, with 14 bases between. The CDR3 region has the DNA TGTGCCTGGAGTAAGGGGTCCGGCTTTAATGAAAAACTGTTTTTT. Amino acid sequence: CAWSKGSGFNEKLFF.

The chain recombines TRBV4-1 with TRBJ2-5; 9 bases map to TRBD1. In germline, CDR1 is MGHRA, CDR2 YSYEKL. The trim removed 0 bases at V and 4 bases at J, leaving 3 bases unmatched. This CDR3 has 15 amino acids. The CDR3 region is CASSQDRQGGETQYF. The DNA for the CDR3 is TGCGCCAGCAGCCAAGATCGACAGGGGGGAGAGACCCAGTACTTC.

The J gene is TRBJ1-3, the V gene TRBV21-1; the table names TRBD1, a call not compared with the DNA. TRBV21-1 is a recognized pseudogene. The length of the CDR3 is 14 residues. DNA of the CDR3: TGTGCCAGCAGCACAGGATACGATGGAAACACCATATATTTT. Residues: CASSTGYDGNTIYF.

The chain carries TRBV10-3 and TRBJ2-3, with 7 bases that match TRBD2. The CDR3 is 15 amino acids. Germline CDR1 and CDR2: ENHRY and SYGVKD. J lost 2 bases, V lost 3 bases, and 5 bases had no gene match. The CDR3 protein is CAISDTGRNTDTQYF. CDR3 sequence (DNA): TGTGCCATCAGTGATACCGGGAGGAACACAGATACGCAGTATTTT.

CDR3 sequence (DNA): TGCGCCAGCATGGACGGGACTACCAATGAGCAGTTCTTC. This translates into CASMDGTTNEQFF. The rearrangement joins TRBV5-1 to TRBJ2-1; 7 nucleotides line up with TRBD2. From germline, CDR1 is SGHRS and CDR2 YFSETQ. The V gene end was trimmed by 6 bases and the J gene end by 6 bases; junction bases not matched to a gene: 6. The CDR3 is 13 amino acids.

The chain links TRBV14 to TRBJ2-3, with D maybe TRBD1 (6 bases). With 4 bases removed from V and 4 bases from J, the gap between germline ends came to 30 bases. The V gene's germline CDR1 is SGHDN and CDR2 FVKESK. The CDR3 runs to 20 residues. Written as DNA, the CDR3 is TGTGCCAGCAGCCCTAATTGGCTTGGGGGCCCGCTTAGCAGGTCAGATACGCAGTATTTT. It codes for CASSPNWLGGPLSRSDTQYF. The full variable domain, completed using reference TRBV14 and TRBJ2-3, is EAGVTQFPSHSVIEKGQTVTLRCDPISGHDNLYWYRRVMGKEIKFLLHFVKESKQDESGMPNNRFLAERTGGTYSTLKVQPAELEDSGVYFCASSPNWLGGPLSRSDTQYFGPGTRLTVL.

This chain uses TRBV6-6 with TRBJ2-1; TRBD1 aligns across 7 bases. Germline values: CDR1 MNHNY, CDR2 SVGAGI (reference sequence). The CDR3 is 16 amino acids. With 2 bases clipped from V and 0 bases from J, the junction kept 4 bases outside the gene matches. In DNA form, the CDR3 reads TGTGCCAGCAGTTACGGCAGGGGGAGCTCCTACAATGAGCAGTTCTTC. Protein product: CASSYGRGSSYNEQFF.

V is TRBV6-1 and J is TRBJ2-3; 11 positions match TRBD2. The V and J ends lost 7 bases and 4 bases, in that order; junction bases with no gene match: 1. The CDR3 length is 13 residues. Germline values: CDR1 MNHNS, CDR2 SASEGT. The CDR3 loop reads CASTSGGPDTQYF. The CDR3 bases are TGTGCCAGCACTAGCGGGGGGCCAGATACGCAGTATTTT.